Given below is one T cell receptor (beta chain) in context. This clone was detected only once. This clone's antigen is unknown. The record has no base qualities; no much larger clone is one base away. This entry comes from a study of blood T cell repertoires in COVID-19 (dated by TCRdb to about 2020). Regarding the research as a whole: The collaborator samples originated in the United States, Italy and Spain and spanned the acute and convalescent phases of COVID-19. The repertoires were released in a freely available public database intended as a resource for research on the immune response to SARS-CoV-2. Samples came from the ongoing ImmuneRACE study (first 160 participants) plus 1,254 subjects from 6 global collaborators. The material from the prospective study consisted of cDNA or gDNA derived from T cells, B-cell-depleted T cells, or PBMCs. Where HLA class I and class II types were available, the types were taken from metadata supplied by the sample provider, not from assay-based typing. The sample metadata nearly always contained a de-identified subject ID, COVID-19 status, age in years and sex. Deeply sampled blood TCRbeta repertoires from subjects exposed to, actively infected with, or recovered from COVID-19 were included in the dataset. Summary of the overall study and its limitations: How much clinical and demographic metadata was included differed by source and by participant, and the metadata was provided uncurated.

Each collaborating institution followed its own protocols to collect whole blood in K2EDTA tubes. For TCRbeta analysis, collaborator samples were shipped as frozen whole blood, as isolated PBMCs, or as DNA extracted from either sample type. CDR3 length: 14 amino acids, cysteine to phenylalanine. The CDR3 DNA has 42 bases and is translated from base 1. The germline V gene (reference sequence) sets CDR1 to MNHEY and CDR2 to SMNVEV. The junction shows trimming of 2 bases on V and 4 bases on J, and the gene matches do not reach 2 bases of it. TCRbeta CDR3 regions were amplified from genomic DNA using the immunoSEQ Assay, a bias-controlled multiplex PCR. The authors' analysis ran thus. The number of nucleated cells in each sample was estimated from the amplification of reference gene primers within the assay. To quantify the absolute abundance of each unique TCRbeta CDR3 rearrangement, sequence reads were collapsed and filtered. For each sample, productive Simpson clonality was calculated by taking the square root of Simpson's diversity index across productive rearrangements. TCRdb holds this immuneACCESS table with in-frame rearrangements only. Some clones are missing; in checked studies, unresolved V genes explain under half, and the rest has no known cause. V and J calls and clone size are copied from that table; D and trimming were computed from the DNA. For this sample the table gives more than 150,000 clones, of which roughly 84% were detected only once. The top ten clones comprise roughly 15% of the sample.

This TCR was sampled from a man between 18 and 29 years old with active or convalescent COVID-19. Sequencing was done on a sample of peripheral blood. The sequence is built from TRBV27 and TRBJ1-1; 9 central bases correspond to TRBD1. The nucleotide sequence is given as TGTGCCAGCAGTTTAGGACAGGGGATCACTGAAGCTTTCTTT. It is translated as CASSLGQGITEAFF.